The 20 T cell receptor beta chains below were found in one sample sequenced in a study of T-cell reconstitution after alpha-beta-depleted transplantation in children. Unique molecular identifiers were incorporated into the prepared TCRbeta library. MiXCR was run by TCRdb on the PCR reads, yielding one entry per CDR3 protein. Among hundreds of thousands of distinct CDR3 sequences listed, about 15% were seen once. Here the sequenced sample was PBMCs from the stem cell graft donor, taken from the stem cell graft. The receptors were gathered from a human donor who donated a stem cell graft to a child with acute myeloid leukemia.

V is TRBV4-3 and J is TRBJ2-1; tentative D call: TRBD2 (6 bases). The CDR3 has 16 residues. The germline CDR1 and CDR2 sequences are LGHNA and YSLEER. V lost 3 bases to trimming and J lost 4 bases, with 16 bases between them. The CDR3 coding sequence is TGCGCCAGCAGCCAGGGGTTGGGGGAGGCTTACAATGAGCAGTTCTTC. Its protein is CASSQGLGEAYNEQFF.

This chain joins TRBV20-1 and TRBJ2-1; the D gene is possibly TRBD1 (6 bases). CDR1 is DFQATT, CDR2 SNEGSKA, per germline (reference sequence). The CDR3 is 14 residues long. Trimming removed 7 bases from V and 1 base from J, with 14 bases in between. For the CDR3, the DNA is TGCAGTGTCTTCGACAGGTCTTCCTACAATGAGCAGTTCTTC. This gives the protein CSVFDRSSYNEQFF.

There are many counts of this clonotype. The rearrangement links TRBV20-1 to TRBJ2-5; D is uncertain. CDR1 is DFQATT, CDR2 SNEGSKA, per germline (reference sequence). The CDR3 runs to 13 residues. V was pared by 2 bases and J by 1 base, with 8 bases between. CDR3 sequence: CSARYGPQETQYF. For the CDR3, the DNA is TGCAGTGCTAGATATGGTCCCCAAGAGACCCAGTACTTC.

In its sample, this clonotype was seen many times. The V call is TRBV20-1, the J call TRBJ2-5; D call uncertain. Trimming pared 5 bases from V and 3 bases from J, leaving 13 bases between. Germline CDR1 is DFQATT and CDR2 is SNEGSKA (reference sequence). The CDR3 runs to 13 residues. The CDR3 protein is CSAPHLNEETQYF. The DNA for the CDR3 is TGCAGTGCTCCCCACTTAAACGAAGAGACCCAGTACTTC.

This chain connects TRBV5-1 to TRBJ2-3; TRBD2 agrees at 9 bases. This CDR3 is 16 amino acids long. CDR1 and CDR2 (germline): SGHRS, YFSETQ. V was pared by 0 bases and J by 2 bases, with 4 bases of the junction left unmatched. CDR3 sequence (DNA): TGCGCCAGCAGCTTGGCCGCTAGCGGGGACACAGATACGCAGTATTTT. Residues: CASSLAASGDTDTQYF.

This clonotype has a count of ten or more. The chain combines TRBV12-3 or TRBV12-4 with TRBJ1-1; 8 bases map to TRBD1. Trimming cost V 5 bases and J 0 bases; bases outside gene matches: 2. This CDR3 is built from 14 residues. In DNA, the CDR3 is TGTGCCAGCAGTCGACAGGGGATGAACACTGAAGCTTTCTTT. Translation: CASSRQGMNTEAFF.

This chain connects TRBV29-1 to TRBJ2-1; the D call may be TRBD1 or TRBD2 (6 bases each). CDR1 is SQVTM, CDR2 ANQGSEA, per germline. The length of the CDR3 is 13 residues. The germline V and J ends were trimmed by 7 bases and 3 bases, with 13 bases remaining between them. The CDR3 protein is CSARGENYNEQFF. In nucleotides, the CDR3 is TGCAGCGCTAGGGGGGAAAACTACAATGAGCAGTTCTTC.

The gene calls are TRBV7-2 and TRBJ1-1, with 7 bases aligning to TRBD1. Germline V CDR1 and CDR2: SGHTA, FQGNSA. Trimming took 5 bases from V and 4 from J; bases not matched to a gene: 10. The CDR3 runs 15 residues. CDR3: CASSPLTGFFTEAFF. The CDR3 coding sequence is TGTGCCAGCAGCCCCTTGACAGGGTTCTTCACTGAAGCTTTCTTT.

This clonotype appeared a few times. The chain recombines TRBV29-1 with TRBJ2-1; TRBD2 matches at 8 bases. CDR3 length: 15 amino acids. Germline V gene data show CDR1 as SQVTM and CDR2 as ANQGSEA. V lost 5 bases and J lost 9; bases outside the gene matches: 15. CDR3 region: CSVLPGTRDGSEQFF. CDR3 DNA sequence: TGCAGCGTTCTTCCGGGGACTAGGGACGGGAGTGAGCAGTTCTTC.

This chain links TRBV7-2 with TRBJ2-2, with D possibly TRBD2 on 6 matching bases. Between the trimmed V and J ends, which lost 2 bases and 7 bases, there was a span of 17 bases. Germline assignment: CDR1 SGHTA and CDR2 FQGNSA. The CDR3 runs to 16 residues. CDR3 loop: CASSLPMEGGGGELFF. In DNA, the CDR3 is TGTGCCAGCAGCTTACCAATGGAGGGTGGAGGCGGGGAGCTGTTTTTT. Drawing the rest from reference TRBV7-2 and TRBJ2-2, the complete variable domain is GAGVSQSPSNKVTEKGKDVELRCDPISGHTALYWYRQSLGQGLEFLIYFQGNSAPDKSGLPSDRFSAERTGGSVSTLTIQRTQQEDSAVYLCASSLPMEGGGGELFFGEGSRLTVL.

This rearrangement joins TRBV28 to TRBJ1-5; 8 bases match TRBD1. The V and J ends lost 4 bases and 5 bases, in that order; junction bases with no gene match: 10. The CDR3 has 16 residues. Per germline, CDR1 MDHEN and CDR2 SYDVKM. CDR3 in DNA: TGTGCCAGCAGTTCCCCCAGGTCAGGGGGCGATCAGCCCCAGCATTTT. Its translation: CASSSPRSGGDQPQHF.

This clonotype was seen repeatedly, ten times or more. V and J are TRBV7-9 and TRBJ2-3; D not resolved. Trimming removed 6 bases from V and 3 bases from J, with 16 bases in between. The CDR3 extends over 15 amino acids. Germline CDR1 and CDR2: SEHNR and FQNEAQ (reference sequence). This chain's CDR3 is CASSDSPGQTDTQYF. CDR3 in DNA: TGTGCCAGCAGTGACTCCCCGGGTCAAACAGATACGCAGTATTTT.

J is TRBJ2-3 and V is TRBV7-3; D call uncertain. V gave up 5 bases and J gave up 5 bases, with 17 bases separating them. The CDR3 is made up of 15 amino acids. Germline loops: CDR1 SGHTA, CDR2 FQGTGA. The CDR3 loop reads CASSLLGRSGDTQYF. The CDR3 coding sequence is TGTGCCAGCAGCCTCCTAGGTCGCTCGGGAGATACGCAGTATTTT.

The chain joins TRBV21-1 to TRBJ1-2; the D call in the table, TRBD1, was not verified against the DNA. TRBV21-1 is a listed pseudogene. This CDR3 region has 15 residues. CDR3 nucleotides: TGTGCCAGCAGCAAACCTCTACAGGGGGTCTATGGCTACACCTTC. This encodes CASSKPLQGVYGYTF.

This clonotype has more than one count but fewer than ten. The chain uses TRBV20-1 and TRBJ2-3, with TRBD1 matching 9 bases. CDR1 is DFQATT, CDR2 SNEGSKA, per germline (reference sequence). The ends lost 4 bases at V and 6 bases at J; junction bases unmatched: 14. The CDR3 covers 16 residues. For the CDR3, the DNA is TGCAGTGCTAATATTGCCGGGACAGGGACCGGGGATACGCAGTATTTT. This gives the protein CSANIAGTGTGDTQYF.

This clonotype was seen repeatedly, ten times or more. The rearrangement joins TRBV7-2 to TRBJ1-1; a possible D gene is TRBD1 (5 bases). The CDR3 sequence is 13 residues long. Trimming stripped 5 bases from V and 0 bases from J, with 7 bases between. In germline, CDR1 is SGHTA, CDR2 FQGNSA. CDR3 bases: TGTGCCAGCAGCATAGGGGTGAACACTGAAGCTTTCTTT. Its protein is CASSIGVNTEAFF.

CDR3 loop: CASTKGAGTETQYF. CDR3 coding DNA: TGTGCCAGCACAAAGGGGGCAGGGACCGAGACCCAGTACTTC. This chain uses TRBV12-3 or TRBV12-4 with TRBJ2-5, with 7 bases identical to TRBD1. Unmatched junction bases numbered 10, after V lost 7 bases and J lost 5 bases. This CDR3 is built from 14 residues.

The chain has TRBV5-5 and TRBJ2-2; D possibly corresponds to TRBD1 (7 bases). This CDR3 contains 17 residues. Germline lookup yields CDR1 SGHKS and CDR2 YYEKEE (reference sequence). V was clipped by 0 bases and J by 1 base, with 13 bases between them. CDR3: CASSLAGGQLNTGELFF. CDR3 nucleotides: TGTGCCAGCAGCTTGGCCGGGGGACAGCTGAACACCGGGGAGCTGTTTTTT. The whole variable domain, remainder taken from reference TRBV5-5 and TRBJ2-2, is DAGVTQSPTHLIKTRGQQVTLRCSPISGHKSVSWYQQVLGQGPQFIFQYYEKEERGRGNFPDRFSARQFPNYSSELNVNALLLGDSALYLCASSLAGGQLNTGELFFGEGSRLTVL.

This clonotype was observed many times. The chain recombines TRBV20-1 with TRBJ2-5; TRBD2 matches at 10 bases. Germline V gene lookup returns CDR1 DFQATT and CDR2 SNEGSKA (reference sequence). The CDR3 sequence is 14 residues long. V lost 7 bases to trimming and J lost 3 bases; unmatched junction nucleotides: 8. DNA for the CDR3: TGCAGTGTTACCGGGACTAGCGTGGAAGAGACCCAGTACTTC. Protein: CSVTGTSVEETQYF.

This clonotype was recorded many times. V gene TRBV20-1 combines with J gene TRBJ1-2; D is uncertain. From germline, CDR1 is DFQATT and CDR2 SNEGSKA (reference sequence). V lost 6 bases and J 0 bases, leaving 17 bases between the germline ends. This CDR3 spans 15 amino acids. CDR3 coding DNA: TGCAGTGCCCCAACCCTCCGGGCCACTAACTATGGCTACACCTTC. Its translation is CSAPTLRATNYGYTF.